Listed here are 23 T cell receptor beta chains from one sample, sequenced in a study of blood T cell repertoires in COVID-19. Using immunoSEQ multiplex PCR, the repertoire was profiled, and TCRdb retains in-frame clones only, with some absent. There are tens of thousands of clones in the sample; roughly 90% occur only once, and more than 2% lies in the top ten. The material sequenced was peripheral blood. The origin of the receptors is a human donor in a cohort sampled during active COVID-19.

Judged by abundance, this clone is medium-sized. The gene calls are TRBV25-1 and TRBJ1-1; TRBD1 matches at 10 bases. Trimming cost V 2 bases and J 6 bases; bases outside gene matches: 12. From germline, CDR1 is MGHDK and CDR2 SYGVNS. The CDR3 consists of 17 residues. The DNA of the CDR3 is TGTGCCAGCAGTGAACCGGGCCTTAGACAGGGGGCCTCTGAAGCTTTCTTT. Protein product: CASSEPGLRQGASEAFF.

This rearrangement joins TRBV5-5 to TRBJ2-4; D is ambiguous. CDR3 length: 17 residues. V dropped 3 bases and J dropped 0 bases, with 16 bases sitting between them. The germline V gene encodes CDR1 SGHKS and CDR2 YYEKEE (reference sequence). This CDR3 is CASSSSSHILAKNIQYF. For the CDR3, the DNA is TGTGCCAGCAGCTCATCCTCCCACATTCTAGCCAAAAACATTCAGTACTTC.

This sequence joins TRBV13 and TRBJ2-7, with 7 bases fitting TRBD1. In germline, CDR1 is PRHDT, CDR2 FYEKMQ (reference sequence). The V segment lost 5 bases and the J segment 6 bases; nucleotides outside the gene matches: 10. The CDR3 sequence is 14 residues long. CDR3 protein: CASSPRQGFGEQYF. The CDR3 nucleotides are TGTGCCAGCAGCCCTCGACAGGGATTCGGCGAGCAGTACTTC.

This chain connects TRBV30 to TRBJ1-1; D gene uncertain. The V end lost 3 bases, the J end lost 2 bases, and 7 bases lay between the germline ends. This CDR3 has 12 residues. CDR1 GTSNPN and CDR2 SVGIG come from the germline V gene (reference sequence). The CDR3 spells CAWSALNTEAFF. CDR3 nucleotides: TGTGCCTGGAGCGCGTTAAACACTGAAGCTTTCTTT.

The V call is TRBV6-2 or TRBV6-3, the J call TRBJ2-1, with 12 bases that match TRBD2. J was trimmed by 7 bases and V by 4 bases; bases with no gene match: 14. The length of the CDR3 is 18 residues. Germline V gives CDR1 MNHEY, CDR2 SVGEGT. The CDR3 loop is CASSSSLLAGGATNEQFF. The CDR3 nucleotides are TGTGCCAGCAGTTCCTCCCTACTAGCGGGAGGCGCCACAAATGAGCAGTTCTTC.

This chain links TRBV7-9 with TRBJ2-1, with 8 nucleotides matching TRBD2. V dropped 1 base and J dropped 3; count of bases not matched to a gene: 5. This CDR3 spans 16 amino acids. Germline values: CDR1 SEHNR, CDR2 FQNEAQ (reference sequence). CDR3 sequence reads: CASSLGRGAFYNEQFF. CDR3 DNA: TGTGCCAGCAGCTTAGGGCGGGGGGCATTCTACAATGAGCAGTTCTTC. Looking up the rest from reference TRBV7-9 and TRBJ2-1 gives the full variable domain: DTGVSQNPRHKITKRGQNVTFRCDPISEHNRLYWYRQTLGQGPEFLTYFQNEAQLEKSRLLSDRFSAERPKGSFSTLEIQRTEQGDSAMYLCASSLGRGAFYNEQFFGPGTRLTVL.

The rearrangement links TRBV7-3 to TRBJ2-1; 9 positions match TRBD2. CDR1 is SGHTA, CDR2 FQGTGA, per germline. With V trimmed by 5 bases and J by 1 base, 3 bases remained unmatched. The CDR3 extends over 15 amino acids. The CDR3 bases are TGTGCCAGCAGCCTTAGCGGGGGATCCTACAATGAGCAGTTCTTC. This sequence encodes CASSLSGGSYNEQFF.

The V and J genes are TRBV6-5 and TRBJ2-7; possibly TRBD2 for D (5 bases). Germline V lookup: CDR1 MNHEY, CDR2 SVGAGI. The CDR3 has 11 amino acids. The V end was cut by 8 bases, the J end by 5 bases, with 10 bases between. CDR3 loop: CASGGSHEQYF. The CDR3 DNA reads TGTGCCAGCGGAGGTAGCCACGAGCAGTACTTC.

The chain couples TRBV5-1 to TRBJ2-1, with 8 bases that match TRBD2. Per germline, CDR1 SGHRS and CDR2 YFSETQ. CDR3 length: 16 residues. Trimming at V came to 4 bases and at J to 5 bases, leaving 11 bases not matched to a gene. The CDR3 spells CASSPITSGVNNEQFF. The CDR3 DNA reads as TGCGCCAGCAGCCCAATTACTAGCGGAGTTAACAATGAGCAGTTCTTC.

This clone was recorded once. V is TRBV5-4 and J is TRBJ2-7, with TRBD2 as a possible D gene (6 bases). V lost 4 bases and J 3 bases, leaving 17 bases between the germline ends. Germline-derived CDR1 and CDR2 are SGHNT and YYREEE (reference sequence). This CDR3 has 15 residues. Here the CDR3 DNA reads TGTGCCAGCAGCCCCCAGGTCGGAGGGAACTACGAGCAGTACTTC. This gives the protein CASSPQVGGNYEQYF.

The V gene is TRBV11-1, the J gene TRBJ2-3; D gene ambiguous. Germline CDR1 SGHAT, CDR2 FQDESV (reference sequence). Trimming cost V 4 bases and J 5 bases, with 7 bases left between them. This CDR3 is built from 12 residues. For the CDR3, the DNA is TGTGCCAGCAGCTCAACGAGAGATACGCAGTATTTT. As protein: CASSSTRDTQYF.

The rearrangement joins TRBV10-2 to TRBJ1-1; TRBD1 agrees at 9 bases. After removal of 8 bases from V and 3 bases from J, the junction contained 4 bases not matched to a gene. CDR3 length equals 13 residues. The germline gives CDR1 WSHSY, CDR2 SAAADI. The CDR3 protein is CASHRGPDTEAFF. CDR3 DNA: TGCGCCAGCCACAGGGGGCCGGACACTGAAGCTTTCTTT.

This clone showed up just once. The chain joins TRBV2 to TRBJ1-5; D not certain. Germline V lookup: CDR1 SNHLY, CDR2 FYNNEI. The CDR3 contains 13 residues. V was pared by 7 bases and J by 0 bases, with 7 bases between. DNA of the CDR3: TGTGCCAGCAAGAGAGATAGCAATCAGCCCCAGCATTTT. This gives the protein CASKRDSNQPQHF.

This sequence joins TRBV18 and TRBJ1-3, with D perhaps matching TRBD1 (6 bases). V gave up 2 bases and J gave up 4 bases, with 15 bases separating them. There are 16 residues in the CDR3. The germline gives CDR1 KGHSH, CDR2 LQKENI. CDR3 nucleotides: TGTGCCAGCTCACCAAGCAGGGGAGTCGTCGGAAACACCATATATTTT. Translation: CASSPSRGVVGNTIYF.

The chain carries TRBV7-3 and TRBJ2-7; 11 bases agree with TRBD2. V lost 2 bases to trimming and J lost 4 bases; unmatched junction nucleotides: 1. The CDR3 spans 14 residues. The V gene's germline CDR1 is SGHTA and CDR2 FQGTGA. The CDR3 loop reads CASSLLAGGYEQYF. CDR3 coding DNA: TGTGCCAGCAGCTTATTAGCGGGAGGGTACGAGCAGTACTTC.

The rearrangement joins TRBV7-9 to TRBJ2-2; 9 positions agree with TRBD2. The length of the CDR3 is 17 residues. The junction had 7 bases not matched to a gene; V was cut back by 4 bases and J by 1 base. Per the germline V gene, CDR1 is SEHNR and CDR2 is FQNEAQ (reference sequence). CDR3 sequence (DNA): TGTGCCAGCAGCTCCCTTCTAGCGGGGAGGAACACCGGGGAGCTGTTTTTT. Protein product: CASSSLLAGRNTGELFF.

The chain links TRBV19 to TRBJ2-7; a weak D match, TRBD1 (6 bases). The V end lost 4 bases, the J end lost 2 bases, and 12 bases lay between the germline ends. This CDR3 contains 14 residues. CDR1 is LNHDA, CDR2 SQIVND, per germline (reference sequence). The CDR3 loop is CASSSRDTAYEQYF. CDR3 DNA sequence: TGTGCCAGTAGTAGCCGGGACACCGCCTACGAGCAGTACTTC.

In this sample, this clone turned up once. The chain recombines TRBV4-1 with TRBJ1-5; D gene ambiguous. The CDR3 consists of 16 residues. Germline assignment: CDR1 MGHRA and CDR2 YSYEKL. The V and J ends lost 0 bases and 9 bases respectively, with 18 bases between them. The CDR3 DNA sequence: TGCGCCAGCAGCCAAGATTGGGCTGGCGATAGTGGGCCCCAGCATTTT. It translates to CASSQDWAGDSGPQHF.

CDR3 sequence (DNA): TGTGCCTGGGGTCCTGCCAGTCCCTACGAGCAGTACTTC. It translates to CAWGPASPYEQYF. V usage is TRBV30 and J usage is TRBJ2-7, with no clear D. CDR3 length equals 13 residues. In germline, CDR1 is GTSNPN, CDR2 SVGIG (reference sequence). V lost 5 bases to trimming and J lost 2 bases, with 13 bases between them.

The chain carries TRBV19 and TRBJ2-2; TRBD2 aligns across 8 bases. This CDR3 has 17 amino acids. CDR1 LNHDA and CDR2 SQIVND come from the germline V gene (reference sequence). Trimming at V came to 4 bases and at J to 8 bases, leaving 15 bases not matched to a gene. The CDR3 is CASSKTTSARVRGELFF. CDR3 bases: TGTGCCAGTAGTAAAACGACTAGCGCAAGGGTTCGTGGGGAGCTGTTTTTT.

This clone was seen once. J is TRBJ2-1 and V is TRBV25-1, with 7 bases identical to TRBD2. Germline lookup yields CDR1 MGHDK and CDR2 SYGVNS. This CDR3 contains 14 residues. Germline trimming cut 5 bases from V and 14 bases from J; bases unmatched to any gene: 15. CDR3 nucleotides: TGTGCCAGCAGTCAACATCCTAGGGAGGGCGGCGAGTTCTTC. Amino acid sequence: CASSQHPREGGEFF.

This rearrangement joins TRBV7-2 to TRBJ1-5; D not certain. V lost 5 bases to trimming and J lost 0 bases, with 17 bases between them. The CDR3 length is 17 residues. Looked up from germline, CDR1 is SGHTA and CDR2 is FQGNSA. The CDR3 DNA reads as TGTGCCAGCAGCCCATCACTAGGGCGGTATAGCAATCAGCCCCAGCATTTT. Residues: CASSPSLGRYSNQPQHF.

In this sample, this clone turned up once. The CDR3 sequence is CATSSDRGGMIVRETQYF. CDR3 coding DNA: TGTGCCACCAGCAGTGATAGGGGCGGCATGATTGTAAGGGAGACCCAGTACTTC. J is TRBJ2-5 and V is TRBV15; tentative D call: TRBD1 (5 bases). Germline lookup yields CDR1 LNHNV and CDR2 YYDKDF (reference sequence). This CDR3 is 18 amino acids long. Trimming stripped 3 bases from V and 5 bases from J, with 25 bases between.